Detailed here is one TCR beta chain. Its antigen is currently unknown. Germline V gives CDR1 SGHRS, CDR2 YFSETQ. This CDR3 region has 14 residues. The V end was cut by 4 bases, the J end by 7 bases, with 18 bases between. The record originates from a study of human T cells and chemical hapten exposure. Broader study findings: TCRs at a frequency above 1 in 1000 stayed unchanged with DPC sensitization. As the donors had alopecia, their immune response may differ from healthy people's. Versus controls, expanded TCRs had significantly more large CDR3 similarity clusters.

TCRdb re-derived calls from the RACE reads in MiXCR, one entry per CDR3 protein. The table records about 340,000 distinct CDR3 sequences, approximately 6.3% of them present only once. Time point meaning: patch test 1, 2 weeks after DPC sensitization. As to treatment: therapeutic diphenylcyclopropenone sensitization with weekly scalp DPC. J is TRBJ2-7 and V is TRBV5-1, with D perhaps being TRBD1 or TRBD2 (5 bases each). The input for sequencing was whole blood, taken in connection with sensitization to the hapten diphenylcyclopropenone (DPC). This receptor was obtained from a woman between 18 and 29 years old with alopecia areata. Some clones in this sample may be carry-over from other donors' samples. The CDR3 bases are TGCGCCAGCAGCCGGAGTGGGACCTCGGGGGAGCAGTACTTC. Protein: CASSRSGTSGEQYF. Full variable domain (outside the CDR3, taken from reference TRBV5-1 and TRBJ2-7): KAGVTQTPRYLIKTRGQQVTLSCSPISGHRSVSWYQQTPGQGLQFLFEYFSETQRNKGNFPGRFSGRQFSNSRSEMNVSTLELGDSALYLCASSRSGTSGEQYFGPGTRLTVT.